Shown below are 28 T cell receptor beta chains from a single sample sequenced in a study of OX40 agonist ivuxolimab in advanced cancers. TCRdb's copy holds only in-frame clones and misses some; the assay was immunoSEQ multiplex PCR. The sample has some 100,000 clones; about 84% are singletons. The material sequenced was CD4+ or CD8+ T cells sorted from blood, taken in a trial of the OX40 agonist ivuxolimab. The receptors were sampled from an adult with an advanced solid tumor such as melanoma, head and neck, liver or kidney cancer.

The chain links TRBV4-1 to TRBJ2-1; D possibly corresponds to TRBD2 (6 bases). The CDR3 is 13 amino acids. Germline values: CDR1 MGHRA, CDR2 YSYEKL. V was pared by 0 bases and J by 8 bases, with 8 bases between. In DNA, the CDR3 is TGCGCCAGCAGCCAAGATGGAGGGCATGAGCAGTTCTTC. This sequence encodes CASSQDGGHEQFF.

CDR3 DNA: TGTGCCATCAGTGCCATAGCTAGCAATCAGCCCCAGCATTTT. Its translation: CAISAIASNQPQHF. The genes are TRBV10-3 and TRBJ1-5; D uncertain. Germline assignment: CDR1 ENHRY and CDR2 SYGVKD. The CDR3 consists of 14 residues. Trimming took 4 bases from V and 0 from J, leaving 7 bases between them.

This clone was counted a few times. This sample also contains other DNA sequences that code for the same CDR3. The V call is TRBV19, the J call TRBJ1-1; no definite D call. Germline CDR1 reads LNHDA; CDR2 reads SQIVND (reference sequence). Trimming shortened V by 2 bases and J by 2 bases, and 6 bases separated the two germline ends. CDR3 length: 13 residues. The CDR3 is CASSIQRNTEAFF. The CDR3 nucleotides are TGTGCCAGTAGTATACAGCGTAACACTGAAGCTTTCTTT.

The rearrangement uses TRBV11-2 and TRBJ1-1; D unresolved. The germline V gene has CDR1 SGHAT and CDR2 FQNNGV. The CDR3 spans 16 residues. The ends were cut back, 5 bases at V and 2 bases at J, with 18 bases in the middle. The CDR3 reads CASSPGGFRGNTEAFF. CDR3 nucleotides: TGTGCCAGCAGCCCGGGTGGGTTCCGGGGAAACACTGAAGCTTTCTTT.

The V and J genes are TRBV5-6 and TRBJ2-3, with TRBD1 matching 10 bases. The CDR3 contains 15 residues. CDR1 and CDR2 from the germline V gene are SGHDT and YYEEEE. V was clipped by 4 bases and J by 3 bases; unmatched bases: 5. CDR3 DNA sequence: TGTGCCAGCAGCGGGGGACAGGGGATAACAGATACGCAGTATTTT. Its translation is CASSGGQGITDTQYF.

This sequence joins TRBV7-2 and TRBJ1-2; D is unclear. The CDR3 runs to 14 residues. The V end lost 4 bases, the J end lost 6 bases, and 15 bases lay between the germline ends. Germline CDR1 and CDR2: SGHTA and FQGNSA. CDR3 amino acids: CASSSSGPVHGYTF. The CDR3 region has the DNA TGTGCCAGCAGCTCGTCTGGCCCGGTCCATGGCTACACCTTC. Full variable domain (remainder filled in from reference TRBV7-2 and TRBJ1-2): GAGVSQSPSNKVTEKGKDVELRCDPISGHTALYWYRQSLGQGLEFLIYFQGNSAPDKSGLPSDRFSAERTGGSVSTLTIQRTQQEDSAVYLCASSSSGPVHGYTFGSGTRLTVV.

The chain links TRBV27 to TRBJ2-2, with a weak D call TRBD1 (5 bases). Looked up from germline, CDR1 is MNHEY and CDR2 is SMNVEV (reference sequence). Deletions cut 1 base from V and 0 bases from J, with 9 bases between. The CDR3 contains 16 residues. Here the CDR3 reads CASSLWGPPNTGELFF. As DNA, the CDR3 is TGTGCCAGCAGTTTATGGGGCCCCCCGAACACCGGGGAGCTGTTTTTT.

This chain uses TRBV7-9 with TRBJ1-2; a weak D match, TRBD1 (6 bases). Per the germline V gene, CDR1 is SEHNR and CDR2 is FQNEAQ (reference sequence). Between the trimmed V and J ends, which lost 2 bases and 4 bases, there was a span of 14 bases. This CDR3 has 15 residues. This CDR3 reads CASSLSGGRVYGYTF. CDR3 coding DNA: TGTGCCAGCAGCTTATCTGGGGGCAGGGTCTATGGCTACACCTTC.

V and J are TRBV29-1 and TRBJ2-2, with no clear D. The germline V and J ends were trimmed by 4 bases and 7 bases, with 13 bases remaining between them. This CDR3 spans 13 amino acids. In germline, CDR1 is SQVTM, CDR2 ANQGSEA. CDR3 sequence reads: CSVVRDLDGELFF. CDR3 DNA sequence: TGCAGCGTTGTTCGCGACCTCGACGGGGAGCTGTTTTTT.

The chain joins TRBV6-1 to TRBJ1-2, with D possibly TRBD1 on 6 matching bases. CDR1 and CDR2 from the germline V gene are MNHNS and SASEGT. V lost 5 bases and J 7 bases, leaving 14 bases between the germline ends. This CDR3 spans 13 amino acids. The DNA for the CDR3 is TGTGCCAGCAGTCAGGGGAGTGCTGGTGGCTACACCTTC. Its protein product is CASSQGSAGGYTF.

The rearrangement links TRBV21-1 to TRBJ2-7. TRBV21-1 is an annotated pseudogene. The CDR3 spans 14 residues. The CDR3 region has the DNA TGTGCCAGCAGCAAAGGCGGCCAAGGGCACGAGCAGTACTTC. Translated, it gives CASSKGGQGHEQYF.

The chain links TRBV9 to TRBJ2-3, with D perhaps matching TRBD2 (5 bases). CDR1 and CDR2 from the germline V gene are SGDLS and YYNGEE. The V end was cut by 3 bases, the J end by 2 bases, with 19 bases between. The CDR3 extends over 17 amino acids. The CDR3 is CASSAARHTGNTDTQYF. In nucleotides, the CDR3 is TGTGCCAGCAGCGCAGCCCGACACACGGGGAACACAGATACGCAGTATTTT.

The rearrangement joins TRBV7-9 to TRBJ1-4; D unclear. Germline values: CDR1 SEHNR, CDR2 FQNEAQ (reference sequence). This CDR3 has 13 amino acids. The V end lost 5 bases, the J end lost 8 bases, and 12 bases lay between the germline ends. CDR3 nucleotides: TGTGCCAGCAGCGGAAGTACAGCCGAAAAACTGTTTTTT. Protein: CASSGSTAEKLFF.

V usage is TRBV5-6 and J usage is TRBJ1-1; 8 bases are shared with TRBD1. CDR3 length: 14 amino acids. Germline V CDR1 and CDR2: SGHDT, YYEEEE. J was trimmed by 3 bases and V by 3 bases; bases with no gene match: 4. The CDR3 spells CASSYGQGYTEAFF. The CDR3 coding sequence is TGTGCCAGCAGCTACGGACAGGGATACACTGAAGCTTTCTTT.

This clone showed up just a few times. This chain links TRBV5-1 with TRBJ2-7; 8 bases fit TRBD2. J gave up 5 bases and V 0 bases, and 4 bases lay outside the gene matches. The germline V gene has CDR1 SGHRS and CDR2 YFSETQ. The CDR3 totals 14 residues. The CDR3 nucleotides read TGCGCCAGCAGCTTGGGGACTAGCAACCACGAGCAGTACTTC. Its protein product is CASSLGTSNHEQYF.

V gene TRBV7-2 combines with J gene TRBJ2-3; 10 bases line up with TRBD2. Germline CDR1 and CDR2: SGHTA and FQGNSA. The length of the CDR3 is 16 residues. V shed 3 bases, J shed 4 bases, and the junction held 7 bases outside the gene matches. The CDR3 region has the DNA TGTGCCAGCAGCTTCCCCGGGCTAGCGGGAGCAGATACGCAGTATTTT. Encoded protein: CASSFPGLAGADTQYF.

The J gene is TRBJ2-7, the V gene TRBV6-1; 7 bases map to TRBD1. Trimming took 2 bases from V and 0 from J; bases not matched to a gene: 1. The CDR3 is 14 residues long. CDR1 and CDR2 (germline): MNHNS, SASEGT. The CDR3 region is CASSEQGVSYEQYF. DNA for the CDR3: TGTGCCAGCAGTGAACAGGGGGTCTCCTACGAGCAGTACTTC.

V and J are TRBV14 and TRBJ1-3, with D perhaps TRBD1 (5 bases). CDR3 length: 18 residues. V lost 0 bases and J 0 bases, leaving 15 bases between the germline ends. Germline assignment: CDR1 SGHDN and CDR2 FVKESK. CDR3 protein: CASSQERRGRLSGNTIYF. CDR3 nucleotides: TGTGCCAGCAGCCAAGAGAGACGGGGACGGCTCTCTGGAAACACCATATATTTT. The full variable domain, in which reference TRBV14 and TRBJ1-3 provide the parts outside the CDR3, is EAGVTQFPSHSVIEKGQTVTLRCDPISGHDNLYWYRRVMGKEIKFLLHFVKESKQDESGMPNNRFLAERTGGTYSTLKVQPAELEDSGVYFCASSQERRGRLSGNTIYFGEGSWLTVV.

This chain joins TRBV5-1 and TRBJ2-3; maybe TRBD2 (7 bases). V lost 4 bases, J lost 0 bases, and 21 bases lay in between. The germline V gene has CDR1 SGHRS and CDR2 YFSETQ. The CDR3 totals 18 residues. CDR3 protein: CASSTQEGDYSSTDTQYF. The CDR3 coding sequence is TGCGCCAGCAGCACTCAGGAGGGGGACTATTCTAGCACAGATACGCAGTATTTT.

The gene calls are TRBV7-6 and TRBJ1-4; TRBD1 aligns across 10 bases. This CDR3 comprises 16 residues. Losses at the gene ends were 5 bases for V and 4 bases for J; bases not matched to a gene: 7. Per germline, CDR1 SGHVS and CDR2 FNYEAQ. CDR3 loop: CASSPRTGGDNEKLFF. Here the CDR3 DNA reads TGTGCCAGCAGCCCCCGGACAGGGGGGGATAATGAAAAACTGTTTTTT.

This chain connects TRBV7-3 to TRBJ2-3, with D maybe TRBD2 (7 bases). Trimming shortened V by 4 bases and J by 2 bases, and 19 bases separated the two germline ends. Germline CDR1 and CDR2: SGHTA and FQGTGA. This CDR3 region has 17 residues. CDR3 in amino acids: CASSSSPGGTITDTQYF. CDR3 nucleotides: TGTGCCAGCAGCTCCAGCCCGGGGGGCACAATCACAGATACGCAGTATTTT.

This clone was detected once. Written as DNA, the CDR3 is TGTGCCAGCAGTGAAGCTCTAGCGCCCCAAGAGACCCAGTACTTC. This sequence encodes CASSEALAPQETQYF. The V and J genes are TRBV2 and TRBJ2-5, with a possible D match to TRBD2 (6 bases). V was shortened by 0 bases and J by 1 base, with 9 bases between the two germline ends. The CDR3 is 15 residues long. The germline V gene encodes CDR1 SNHLY and CDR2 FYNNEI.

CDR3 residues: CASSRQGQITGELFF. The CDR3 nucleotides read TGTGCCAGCAGCCGACAGGGCCAGATCACCGGGGAGCTGTTTTTT. This rearrangement joins TRBV2 to TRBJ2-2, with 7 bases aligning to TRBD1. V shed 6 bases, J shed 4 bases, and the junction held 8 bases outside the gene matches. Germline loops: CDR1 SNHLY, CDR2 FYNNEI. CDR3 length equals 15 residues.

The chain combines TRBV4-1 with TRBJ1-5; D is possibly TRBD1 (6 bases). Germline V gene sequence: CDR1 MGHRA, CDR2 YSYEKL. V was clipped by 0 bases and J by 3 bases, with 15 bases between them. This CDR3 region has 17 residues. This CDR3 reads CASSQDLWGAVNQPQHF. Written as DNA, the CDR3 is TGCGCCAGCAGCCAAGATCTGTGGGGGGCTGTCAATCAGCCCCAGCATTTT.

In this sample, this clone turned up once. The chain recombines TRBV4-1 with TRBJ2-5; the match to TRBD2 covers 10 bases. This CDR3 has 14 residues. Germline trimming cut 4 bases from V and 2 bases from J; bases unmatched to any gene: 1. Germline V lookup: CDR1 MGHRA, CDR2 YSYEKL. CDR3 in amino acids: CASSPTSGQETQYF. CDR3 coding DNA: TGCGCCAGCAGCCCGACTAGCGGGCAAGAGACCCAGTACTTC.

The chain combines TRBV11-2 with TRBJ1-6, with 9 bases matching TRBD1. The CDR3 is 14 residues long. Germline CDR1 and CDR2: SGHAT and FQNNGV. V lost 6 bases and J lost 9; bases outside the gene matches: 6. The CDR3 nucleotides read TGTGCCAGCAGAGGGGACAGGGTCCGTTCACCCCTCCACTTT. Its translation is CASRGDRVRSPLHF.

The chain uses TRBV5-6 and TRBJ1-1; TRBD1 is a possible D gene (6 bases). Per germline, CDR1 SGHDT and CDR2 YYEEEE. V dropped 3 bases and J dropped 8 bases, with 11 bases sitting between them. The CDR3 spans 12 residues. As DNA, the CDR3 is TGTGCCAGCAGCTCCCTCGGGACAGAAGCTTTCTTT. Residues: CASSSLGTEAFF.

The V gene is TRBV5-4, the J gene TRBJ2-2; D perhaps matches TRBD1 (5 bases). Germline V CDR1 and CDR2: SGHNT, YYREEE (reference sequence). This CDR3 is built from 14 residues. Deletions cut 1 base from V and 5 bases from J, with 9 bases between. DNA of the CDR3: TGTGCCAGCAGCTTGCAGGGTGGAACCGGGGAGCTGTTTTTT. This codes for CASSLQGGTGELFF.